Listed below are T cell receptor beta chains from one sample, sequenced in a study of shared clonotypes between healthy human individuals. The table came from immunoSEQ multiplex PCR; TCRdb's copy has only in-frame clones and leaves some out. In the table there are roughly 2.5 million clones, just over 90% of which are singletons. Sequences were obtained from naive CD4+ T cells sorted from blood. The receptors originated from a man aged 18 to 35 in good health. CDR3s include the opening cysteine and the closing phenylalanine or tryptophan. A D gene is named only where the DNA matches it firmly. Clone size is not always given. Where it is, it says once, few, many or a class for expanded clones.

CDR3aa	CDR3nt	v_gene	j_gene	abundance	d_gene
CASSDTRYTSYEQYF	TGTGCCAGCAGCGATACTCGCTACACCTCCTACGAGCAGTACTTC	TRBV5-6	TRBJ2-7	.	.
CASSGLGAFETQYF	TGTGCCAGCAGCGGCTTGGGGGCCTTTGAGACCCAGTACTTC	TRBV2	TRBJ2-5	once	.
CASSFHGAGEVYNEQFF	TGTGCCAGCAGCTTCCACGGGGCGGGAGAGGTATACAATGAGCAGTTCTTC	TRBV7-8	TRBJ2-1	.	TRBD2
CASSLDTSGTDTQYF	TGTGCCAGCAGCTTAGATACTAGCGGGACAGATACGCAGTATTTT	TRBV7-2	TRBJ2-3	.	TRBD2
CANVKDSPQETQYF	TGTGCCAACGTCAAGGACAGCCCGCAAGAGACCCAGTACTTC	TRBV21-1	TRBJ2-5	.	.
CASRRGTSGSHEQYF	TGTGCCAGCAGGAGGGGGACTAGCGGGAGCCACGAGCAGTACTTC	TRBV6-1	TRBJ2-7	once	TRBD2
CASSISTAGSEAFF	TGTGCCAGCAGCATTTCAACAGCGGGGAGTGAAGCTTTCTTT	TRBV9	TRBJ1-1	.	.
CASRTGTSGNVFF	TGTGCCAGCAGAACCGGGACTAGCGGGAACGTGTTCTTC	TRBV6-4	TRBJ2-1	.	TRBD2
CASRPGLAGVGAKNIQYF	TGTGCCAGCAGACCGGGACTAGCGGGGGTCGGGGCCAAAAACATTCAGTACTTC	TRBV7-2	TRBJ2-4	.	TRBD2
CASSSTSGGFYEQYF	TGTGCCAGCAGCTCAACTAGCGGGGGGTTCTACGAGCAGTACTTC	TRBV7-6	TRBJ2-7	once	TRBD2
CASSLARVVGETQYF	TGTGCCAGCAGCTTAGCGCGGGTAGTCGGGGAGACCCAGTACTTC	TRBV7-6	TRBJ2-5	.	.
CASTRLAGPDTQYF	TGTGCCAGCACGAGACTAGCGGGGCCAGATACGCAGTATTTT	TRBV2	TRBJ2-3	.	TRBD2
CASSLRGRVQETQYF	TGTGCCAGCAGTTTAAGGGGGAGGGTCCAAGAGACCCAGTACTTC	TRBV27	TRBJ2-5	.	.
CASSERGSRGYTF	TGTGCCAGCAGTGAAAGGGGGTCGCGAGGCTACACCTTC	TRBV2	TRBJ1-2	.	.
CASSRQPGDTEAFF	TGTGCCAGTAGCCGACAGCCCGGGGACACTGAAGCTTTCTTT	TRBV19	TRBJ1-1	.	.
CASSPRAGEETQYF	TGTGCCAGCAGCCCTCGGGCAGGAGAAGAGACCCAGTACTTC	TRBV7-9	TRBJ2-5	.	.
CASSQAGGRNQPQHF	TGCGCCAGCAGCCAAGCGGGGGGTCGCAATCAGCCCCAGCATTTT	TRBV4-1	TRBJ1-5	few	.
CASRTFPITEAFF	TGTGCCTCGCGGACCTTTCCGATCACTGAAGCTTTCTTT	TRBV30	TRBJ1-1	few	.
CAWSVYGFNYGYTF	TGTGCCTGGAGTGTATATGGGTTTAACTATGGCTACACCTTC	TRBV30	TRBJ1-2	.	.
CASSPRALGYGYTF	TGTGCCAGCAGTCCCAGGGCGCTTGGCTATGGCTACACCTTC	TRBV28	TRBJ1-2	.	.
CASSASTEAFF	TGTGCCAGCTCAGCGAGCACTGAAGCTTTCTTT	TRBV6-5	TRBJ1-1	.	.
CSVGDGTTNEKLFF	TGCAGCGTGGGGGACGGGACAACTAATGAAAAACTGTTTTTT	TRBV29-1	TRBJ1-4	.	.
CASSFWDRGQSPLHF	TGTGCCAGCAGCTTCTGGGACAGGGGGCAATCACCCCTCCACTTT	TRBV5-6	TRBJ1-6	once	TRBD1
CARSSSAGAHHETQYF	TGTGCCAGAAGTTCGTCAGCGGGGGCCCACCACGAGACCCAGTACTTC	TRBV7-5	TRBJ2-5	.	.
CSAEVGEQYF	TGCAGTGCGGAGGTAGGGGAGCAGTACTTC	TRBV20-1	TRBJ2-7	.	.
CACRTGGEEQYF	TGTGCCTGTCGGACAGGGGGGGAAGAGCAGTACTTC	TRBV30	TRBJ2-7	.	TRBD1
CASSLASGAGETQYF	TGTGCCAGCAGCTTGGCCTCGGGGGCGGGGGAGACCCAGTACTTC	TRBV5-4	TRBJ2-5	.	.
CASSYPRETDSNQPQHF	TGTGCCAGCAGTTACCCCCGGGAGACGGATAGCAATCAGCCCCAGCATTTT	TRBV28	TRBJ1-5	.	.
CASSFEEREYPDTQYF	TGTGCCAGCAGCTTTGAGGAGCGGGAGTATCCAGATACGCAGTATTTT	TRBV12-1	TRBJ2-3	.	.
CASRTGPDTQYF	TGTGCCAGCAGGACAGGGCCAGATACGCAGTATTTT	TRBV6-5	TRBJ2-3	.	TRBD1
CASSLAGASGGSTDTQYF	TGTGCCAGCAGCTTAGCCGGTGCTAGCGGGGGAAGCACAGATACGCAGTATTTT	TRBV7-2	TRBJ2-3	.	TRBD2